The 17 T cell receptor beta chains given below trace back to one sample, sequenced in a study of blood T cell repertoires in COVID-19. Only in-frame clones appear in the TCRdb table, and some are missing; sequencing was by immunoSEQ multiplex PCR. The profile covers under 200,000 clones, with approximately 86% appearing a single time and 6% to 7.5% taken by the ten largest. The sample was peripheral blood. These receptors originate from a woman older than 75 in a cohort sampled during active or convalescent COVID-19.

This clone was counted only a few times. The rearrangement links TRBV9 to TRBJ1-6; D is undetermined. Trimming cost V 0 bases and J 6 bases, with 13 bases left between them. The CDR3 totals 16 residues. Germline V gene sequence: CDR1 SGDLS, CDR2 YYNGEE. CDR3 residues: CASSVEPQASNSPLHF. In nucleotides, the CDR3 is TGTGCCAGCAGCGTAGAACCCCAGGCTTCTAATTCACCCCTCCACTTT.

V and J are TRBV12-5 and TRBJ2-1; 10 nucleotides match TRBD2. The CDR3 spans 15 residues. Germline trimming cut 3 bases from V and 8 bases from J; bases unmatched to any gene: 7. Germline CDR1 LGHNT, CDR2 FRNRAP. The CDR3 bases are TGTGCTAGTGGTTTAGCGGGAGGGCCTGTTTATGAGCAGTTCTTC. This encodes CASGLAGGPVYEQFF. Complete variable domain (other parts from reference TRBV12-5 and TRBJ2-1): DARVTQTPRHKVTEMGQEVTMRCQPILGHNTVFWYRQTMMQGLELLAYFRNRAPLDDSGMPKDRFSAEMPDATLATLKIQPSEPRDSAVYFCASGLAGGPVYEQFFGPGTRLTVL.

The chain uses TRBV12-3 or TRBV12-4 and TRBJ2-5; D remains ambiguous. The CDR3 loop spans 12 amino acids. Between the trimmed V and J ends, which lost 10 bases and 2 bases, there was a span of 11 bases. CDR3 in amino acids: CATQARQETQYF. CDR3 bases: TGTGCCACCCAAGCTAGACAAGAGACCCAGTACTTC.

The CDR3 reads CASSDGGGGGEKLFF. CDR3 sequence (DNA): TGTGCCAGCAGTGATGGAGGTGGGGGAGGTGAAAAACTGTTTTTT. This chain joins TRBV25-1 and TRBJ1-4; D possibly corresponds to TRBD1 (5 bases). Germline CDR1 reads MGHDK; CDR2 reads SYGVNS. Deletions cut 3 bases from V and 7 bases from J, with 15 bases between. The CDR3 totals 15 residues. The full variable domain, its missing parts supplied by reference TRBV25-1 and TRBJ1-4, is EADIYQTPRYLVIGTGKKITLECSQTMGHDKMYWYQQDPGMELHLIHYSYGVNSTEKGDLSSESTVSRIRTEHFPLTLESARPSHTSQYLCASSDGGGGGEKLFFGSGTQLSVL.

This clone was counted at least ten times. J is TRBJ1-1 and V is TRBV4-1; 7 bases are a match to TRBD1. The V gene end was trimmed by 5 bases and the J gene end by 3 bases; junction bases not matched to a gene: 18. CDR3 length: 18 amino acids. CDR1 and CDR2 from the germline V gene are MGHRA and YSYEKL. The CDR3 spells CASSSPPRPTGKDTEAFF. The CDR3 region has the DNA TGCGCCAGCAGCAGTCCCCCGAGGCCGACAGGGAAGGACACTGAAGCTTTCTTT.

DNA of the CDR3: TGCGCCAGCAGCGCTGGGGCCAACGATCAGCCCCAGCATTTT. Its protein product is CASSAGANDQPQHF. The J gene is TRBJ1-5, the V gene TRBV5-1; TRBD1 might be the D (5 bases). CDR3 length: 14 residues. The germline V gene encodes CDR1 SGHRS and CDR2 YFSETQ. V lost 4 bases and J lost 5, with 13 bases in between.

The chain uses TRBV6-6 and TRBJ1-1, with 9 nucleotides matching TRBD1. CDR1 and CDR2 from the germline V gene are MNHNY and SVGAGI (reference sequence). With 1 base clipped from V and 4 bases from J, the junction kept 1 base outside the gene matches. The CDR3 sequence is 14 residues long. The CDR3 nucleotides read TGTGCCAGCAGTTACTTGACAGGGGGCACTGAAGCTTTCTTT. Translated, it gives CASSYLTGGTEAFF.

The rearrangement joins TRBV27 to TRBJ1-1; 7 bases line up with TRBD1. CDR3 length: 14 amino acids. Germline V gene sequence: CDR1 MNHEY, CDR2 SMNVEV (reference sequence). Trimming removed 6 bases from V and 1 base from J; junction bases left unmatched: 5. CDR3 region: CASSQGGRNTEAFF. In nucleotides, the CDR3 is TGTGCCAGCAGCCAGGGGGGCCGGAACACTGAAGCTTTCTTT.

The rearrangement links TRBV12-3 or TRBV12-4 to TRBJ1-6; D is undetermined. This CDR3 is built from 13 residues. Trimming pared 7 bases from V and 9 bases from J, leaving 13 bases between. For the CDR3, the DNA is TGTGCCAGCACCTTCCGTGAGGGTTCACCCCTCCACTTT. Its translation is CASTFREGSPLHF.

This chain connects TRBV24-1 to TRBJ1-4; tentatively, D is TRBD1 (5 bases). The CDR3 length is 15 residues. Trimming stripped 3 bases from V and 4 bases from J, with 11 bases between. Germline loops: CDR1 KGHDR, CDR2 SFDVKD. This CDR3 is CATSDGAAHNEKLFF. CDR3 bases: TGTGCCACCAGTGATGGGGCGGCCCATAATGAAAAACTGTTTTTT.

The CDR3 DNA reads as TGCGCCAGCAGCTCGGACAGGGCTGAAGCTTTCTTT. Amino acids: CASSSDRAEAFF. The chain combines TRBV5-1 with TRBJ1-1; TRBD1 aligns across 8 bases. The V and J ends lost 3 bases and 6 bases, in that order; junction bases with no gene match: 1. This CDR3 contains 12 residues. Per germline, CDR1 SGHRS and CDR2 YFSETQ.

This clone occurred once. The CDR3: CASSSGTPLAKNIQYF. CDR3 nucleotides: TGTGCCAGCAGTAGCGGGACTCCGCTAGCCAAAAACATTCAGTACTTC. V gene TRBV9 combines with J gene TRBJ2-4; TRBD2 aligns across 8 bases. Germline trimming cut 5 bases from V and 0 bases from J; bases unmatched to any gene: 7. The CDR3 has 16 residues. Germline V gene lookup returns CDR1 SGDLS and CDR2 YYNGEE.

J is TRBJ1-2 and V is TRBV7-9; no reliable D call. The CDR3 totals 14 residues. From germline, CDR1 is SEHNR and CDR2 FQNEAQ (reference sequence). The V and J ends lost 1 base and 0 bases respectively, with 6 bases between them. CDR3 nucleotides: TGTGCCAGCAGCTTAGTAGGAGCTAACTATGGCTACACCTTC. Translated: CASSLVGANYGYTF. The complete variable domain, with remaining parts taken from reference TRBV7-9 and TRBJ1-2, reads DTGVSQNPRHKITKRGQNVTFRCDPISEHNRLYWYRQTLGQGPEFLTYFQNEAQLEKSRLLSDRFSAERPKGSFSTLEIQRTEQGDSAMYLCASSLVGANYGYTFGSGTRLTVV.

The J gene is TRBJ1-2, the V gene TRBV2; perhaps TRBD1 as D (6 bases). From germline, CDR1 is SNHLY and CDR2 FYNNEI. V lost 2 bases, J lost 4 bases, and 8 bases lay in between. The CDR3 is 13 residues long. For the CDR3, the DNA is TGTGCCAGCAGTGAAAGGGGGATCTATGGCTACACCTTC. Protein sequence: CASSERGIYGYTF.

This chain joins TRBV9 and TRBJ2-1; TRBD2 matches 12 bases. Trimming removed 4 bases from V and 11 bases from J; junction bases left unmatched: 13. Germline values: CDR1 SGDLS, CDR2 YYNGEE. The CDR3 sequence is 16 residues long. CDR3 nucleotides: TGTGCCAGCAGCATCGGGACTAGCGGGCCCCAGGTGCAGCAGTTCTTC. This translates into CASSIGTSGPQVQQFF.

The chain has TRBV7-9 and TRBJ2-3, with 7 bases identical to TRBD1. The trim removed 3 bases at V and 4 bases at J, leaving 7 bases unmatched. CDR1 and CDR2 from the germline V gene are SEHNR and FQNEAQ (reference sequence). This CDR3 has 15 amino acids. The CDR3 nucleotides are TGTGCCAGCAGCTTTGACAGGGTTGTTGCAGATACGCAGTATTTT. Protein sequence: CASSFDRVVADTQYF.

The chain couples TRBV27 to TRBJ2-7; perhaps TRBD1 as D (6 bases). The CDR3 totals 12 residues. Germline CDR1 is MNHEY and CDR2 is SMNVEV (reference sequence). The V gene lost 5 bases and the J gene lost 5 bases, with 10 bases spanning the gap. The CDR3 DNA is TGTGCCAGCAGTCTACAGGGCCACGAGCAGTACTTC. It specifies CASSLQGHEQYF.